This TCR beta chain came from a study of blood T cell repertoires in COVID-19. Germline V gives CDR1 SGHNT, CDR2 YYREEE (reference sequence). The CDR3 length is 18 residues. V was clipped by 5 bases and J by 0 bases, with 23 bases between them. The protocol was immunoSEQ multiplex PCR, while the TCRdb copy is restricted to in-frame clones and leaves out a portion. Counted here are 150,000 to 200,000 clones, roughly 83% occurring once; the ten biggest clones make up 7.5% to 10%. The chain uses TRBV5-4 and TRBJ1-1; a possible D gene is TRBD1 (5 bases). Material: PBMCs or T cells enriched from blood (not recorded which). This sequence was found in a woman aged 25 to 45 who had recovered from COVID-19. The CDR3 sequence is CASSLWGGRRSLNTEAFF. The DNA of the CDR3 is TGTGCCAGCAGTCTGTGGGGGGGACGCCGCAGCTTGAACACTGAAGCTTTCTTT.